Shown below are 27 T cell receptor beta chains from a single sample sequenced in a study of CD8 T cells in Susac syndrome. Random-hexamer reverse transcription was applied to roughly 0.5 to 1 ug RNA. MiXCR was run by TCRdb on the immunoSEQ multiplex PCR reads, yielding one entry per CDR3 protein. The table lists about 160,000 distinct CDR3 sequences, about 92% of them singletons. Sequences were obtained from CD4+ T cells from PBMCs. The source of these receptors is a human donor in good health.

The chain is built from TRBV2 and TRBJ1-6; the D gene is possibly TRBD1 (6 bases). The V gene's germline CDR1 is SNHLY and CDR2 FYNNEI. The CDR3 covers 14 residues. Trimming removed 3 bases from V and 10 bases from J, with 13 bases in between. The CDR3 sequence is CASSEQGSESPLHF. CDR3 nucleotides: TGTGCCAGCAGTGAGCAGGGGAGTGAGTCACCCCTCCACTTT.

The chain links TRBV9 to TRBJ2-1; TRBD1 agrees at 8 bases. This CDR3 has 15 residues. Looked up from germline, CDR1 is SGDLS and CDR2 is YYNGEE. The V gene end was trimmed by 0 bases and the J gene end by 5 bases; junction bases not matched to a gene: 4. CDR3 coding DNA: TGTGCCAGCAGCGTAGGAGGGACAGGAGACAATGAGCAGTTCTTC. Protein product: CASSVGGTGDNEQFF. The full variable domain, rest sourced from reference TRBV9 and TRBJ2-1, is DSGVTQTPKHLITATGQRVTLRCSPRSGDLSVYWYQQSLDQGLQFLIQYYNGEERAKGNILERFSAQQFPDLHSELNLSSLELGDSALYFCASSVGGTGDNEQFFGPGTRLTVL.

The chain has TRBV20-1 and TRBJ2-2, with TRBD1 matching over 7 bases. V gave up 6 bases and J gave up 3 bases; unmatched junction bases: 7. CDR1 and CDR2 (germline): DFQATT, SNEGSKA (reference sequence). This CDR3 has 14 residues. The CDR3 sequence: CSASGTEYTGELFF. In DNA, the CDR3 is TGCAGTGCCTCCGGGACAGAGTACACCGGGGAGCTGTTTTTT.

CDR3: CASSTSAGSGANVLTF. The DNA of the CDR3 is TGTGCCAGTAGTACCTCCGCAGGGAGCGGGGCCAACGTCCTGACTTTC. J is TRBJ2-6 and V is TRBV19; D is perhaps TRBD1 or TRBD2 (5 bases each). This CDR3 spans 16 amino acids. Germline V gene data show CDR1 as LNHDA and CDR2 as SQIVND (reference sequence). V was clipped by 4 bases and J by 4 bases, with 14 bases between them.

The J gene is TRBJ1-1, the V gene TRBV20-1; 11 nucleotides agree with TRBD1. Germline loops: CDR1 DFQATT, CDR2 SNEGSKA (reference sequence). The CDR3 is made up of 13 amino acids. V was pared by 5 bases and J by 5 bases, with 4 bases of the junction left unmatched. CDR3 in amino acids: CSAGGTGGTEAFF. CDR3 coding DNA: TGCAGTGCTGGGGGGACAGGGGGAACTGAAGCTTTCTTT.

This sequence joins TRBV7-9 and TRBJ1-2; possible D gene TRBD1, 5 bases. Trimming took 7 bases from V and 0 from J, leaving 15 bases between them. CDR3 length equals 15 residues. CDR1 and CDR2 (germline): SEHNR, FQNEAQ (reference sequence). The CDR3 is CASIGIGASNYGYTF. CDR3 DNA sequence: TGTGCCAGCATCGGAATAGGGGCATCTAACTATGGCTACACCTTC.

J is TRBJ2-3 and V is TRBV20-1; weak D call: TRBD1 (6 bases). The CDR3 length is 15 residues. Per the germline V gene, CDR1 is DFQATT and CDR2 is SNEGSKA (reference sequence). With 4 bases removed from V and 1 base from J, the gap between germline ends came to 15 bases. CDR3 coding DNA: TGCAGTGCTACTCATCAGGGGAGTGGCACAGATACGCAGTATTTT. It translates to CSATHQGSGTDTQYF.

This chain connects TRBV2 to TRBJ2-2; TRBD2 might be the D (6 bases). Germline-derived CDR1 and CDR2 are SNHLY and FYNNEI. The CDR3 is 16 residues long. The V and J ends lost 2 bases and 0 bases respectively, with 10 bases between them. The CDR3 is CASSERRGANTGELFF. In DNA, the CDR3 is TGTGCCAGCAGTGAAAGGAGGGGCGCGAACACCGGGGAGCTGTTTTTT.

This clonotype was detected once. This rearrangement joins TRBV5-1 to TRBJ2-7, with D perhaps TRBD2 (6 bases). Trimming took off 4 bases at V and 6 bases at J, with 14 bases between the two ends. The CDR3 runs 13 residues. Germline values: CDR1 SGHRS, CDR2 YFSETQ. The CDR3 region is CASSPDIGGEQYF. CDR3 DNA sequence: TGCGCCAGCAGCCCGGATATCGGGGGCGAGCAGTACTTC. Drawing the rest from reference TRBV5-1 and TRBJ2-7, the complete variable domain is KAGVTQTPRYLIKTRGQQVTLSCSPISGHRSVSWYQQTPGQGLQFLFEYFSETQRNKGNFPGRFSGRQFSNSRSEMNVSTLELGDSALYLCASSPDIGGEQYFGPGTRLTVT.

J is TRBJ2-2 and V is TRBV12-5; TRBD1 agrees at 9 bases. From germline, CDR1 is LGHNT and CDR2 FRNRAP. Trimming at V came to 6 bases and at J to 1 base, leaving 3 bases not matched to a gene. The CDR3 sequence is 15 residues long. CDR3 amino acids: CASGSGQGNTGELFF. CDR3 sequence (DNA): TGTGCTAGTGGGTCGGGACAGGGGAACACCGGGGAGCTGTTTTTT.

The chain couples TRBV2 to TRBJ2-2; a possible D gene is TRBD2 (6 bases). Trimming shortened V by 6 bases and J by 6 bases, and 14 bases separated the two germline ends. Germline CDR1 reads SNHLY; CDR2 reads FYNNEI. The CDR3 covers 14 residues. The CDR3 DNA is TGTGCCAGCAGGACACGAGGGGAGGCCGGGGAGCTGTTTTTT. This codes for CASRTRGEAGELFF.

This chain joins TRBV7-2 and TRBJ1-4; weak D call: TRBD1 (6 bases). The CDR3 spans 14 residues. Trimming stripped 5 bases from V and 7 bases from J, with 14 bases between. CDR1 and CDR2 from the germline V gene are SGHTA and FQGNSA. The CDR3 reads CASSPTGFVEKLFF. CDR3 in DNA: TGTGCCAGCAGCCCCACAGGGTTTGTTGAAAAACTGTTTTTT.

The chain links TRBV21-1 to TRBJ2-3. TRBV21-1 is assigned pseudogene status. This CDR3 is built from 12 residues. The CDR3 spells CASSKRTSGQYF. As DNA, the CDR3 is TGTGCCAGCAGCAAACGGACCTCAGGGCAGTATTTT.

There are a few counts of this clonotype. CDR3 sequence reads: CASSLVSQPQHF. The CDR3 DNA reads as TGTGCCAGCAGCTTAGTCTCTCAGCCCCAGCATTTT. The V and J genes are TRBV7-8 and TRBJ1-5; no clear D gene. CDR1 SGHVS and CDR2 FQNEAQ come from the germline V gene. The CDR3 has 12 amino acids. V lost 1 base to trimming and J lost 6 bases, with 4 bases between them.

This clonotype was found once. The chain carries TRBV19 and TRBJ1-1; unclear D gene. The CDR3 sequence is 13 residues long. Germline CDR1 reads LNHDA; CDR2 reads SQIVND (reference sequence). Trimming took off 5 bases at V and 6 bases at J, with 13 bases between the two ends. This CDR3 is CASSERVRAEAFF. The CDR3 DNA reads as TGTGCCAGTAGTGAACGGGTCCGGGCTGAAGCTTTCTTT.

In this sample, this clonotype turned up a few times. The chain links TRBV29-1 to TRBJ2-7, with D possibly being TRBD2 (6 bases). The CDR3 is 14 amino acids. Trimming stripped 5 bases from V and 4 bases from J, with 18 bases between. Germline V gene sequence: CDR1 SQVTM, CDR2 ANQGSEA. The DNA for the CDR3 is TGCAGCGTTTTGGGGCAGGGACTCGGGTACGAGCAGTACTTC. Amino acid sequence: CSVLGQGLGYEQYF.

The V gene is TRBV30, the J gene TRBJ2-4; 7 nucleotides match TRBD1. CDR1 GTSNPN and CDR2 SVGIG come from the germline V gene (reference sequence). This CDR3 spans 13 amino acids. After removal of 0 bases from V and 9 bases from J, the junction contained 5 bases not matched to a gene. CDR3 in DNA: TGTGCCTGGAGTGTAGGGGGCCCTGGCATTCAGTACTTC. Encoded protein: CAWSVGGPGIQYF.

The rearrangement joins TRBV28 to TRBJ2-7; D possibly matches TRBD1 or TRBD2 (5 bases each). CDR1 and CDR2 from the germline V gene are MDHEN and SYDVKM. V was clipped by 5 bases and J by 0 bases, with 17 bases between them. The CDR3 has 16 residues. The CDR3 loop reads CASSAPGRSSSYEQYF. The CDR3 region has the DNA TGTGCCAGCAGTGCACCGGGACGATCAAGCTCCTACGAGCAGTACTTC.

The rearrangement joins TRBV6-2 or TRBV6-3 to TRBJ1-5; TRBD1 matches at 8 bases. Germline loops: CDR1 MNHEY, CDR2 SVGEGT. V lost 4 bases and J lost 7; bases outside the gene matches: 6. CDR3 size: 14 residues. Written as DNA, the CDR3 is TGTGCCAGCAGTTTCGGGGACAGGTTGCAGCCCCAGCATTTT. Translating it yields CASSFGDRLQPQHF.

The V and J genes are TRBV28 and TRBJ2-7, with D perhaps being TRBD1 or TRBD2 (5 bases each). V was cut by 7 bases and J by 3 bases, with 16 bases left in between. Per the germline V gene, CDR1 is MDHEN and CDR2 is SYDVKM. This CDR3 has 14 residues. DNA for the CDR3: TGTGCCAGCACCTTGGGGGAAAAGCTCTACGAGCAGTACTTC. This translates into CASTLGEKLYEQYF.

The CDR3 DNA reads TGCGCCAGCAGCTTGGGGGGGACTACCTACAATGAGCAGTTCTTC. Translated: CASSLGGTTYNEQFF. The V call is TRBV5-1, the J call TRBJ2-1, with 7 bases lining up with TRBD2. Per the germline V gene, CDR1 is SGHRS and CDR2 is YFSETQ. V shed 0 bases, J shed 2 bases, and the junction held 2 bases outside the gene matches. This CDR3 is built from 15 residues.

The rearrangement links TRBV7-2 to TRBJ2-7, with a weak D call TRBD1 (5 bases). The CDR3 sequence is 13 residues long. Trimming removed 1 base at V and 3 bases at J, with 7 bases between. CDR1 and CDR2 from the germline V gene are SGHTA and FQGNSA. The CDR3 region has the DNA TGTGCCAGCAGCTTAGAAGGGGTCTACGAGCAGTACTTC. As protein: CASSLEGVYEQYF. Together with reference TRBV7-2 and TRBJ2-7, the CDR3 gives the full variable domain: GAGVSQSPSNKVTEKGKDVELRCDPISGHTALYWYRQSLGQGLEFLIYFQGNSAPDKSGLPSDRFSAERTGGSVSTLTIQRTQQEDSAVYLCASSLEGVYEQYFGPGTRLTVT.

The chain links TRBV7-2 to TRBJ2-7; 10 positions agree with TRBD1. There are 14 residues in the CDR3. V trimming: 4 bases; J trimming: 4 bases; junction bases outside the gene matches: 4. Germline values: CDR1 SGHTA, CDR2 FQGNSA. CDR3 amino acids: CASSSDRGVYEQYF. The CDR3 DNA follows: TGTGCCAGCAGCTCGGACAGGGGGGTATACGAGCAGTACTTC.

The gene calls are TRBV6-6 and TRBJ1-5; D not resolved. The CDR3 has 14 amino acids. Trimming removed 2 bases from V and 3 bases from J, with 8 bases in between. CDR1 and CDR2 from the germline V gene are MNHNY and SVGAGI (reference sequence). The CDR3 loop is CASSYVQINQPQHF. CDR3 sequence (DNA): TGTGCCAGCAGTTACGTACAGATCAATCAGCCCCAGCATTTT.

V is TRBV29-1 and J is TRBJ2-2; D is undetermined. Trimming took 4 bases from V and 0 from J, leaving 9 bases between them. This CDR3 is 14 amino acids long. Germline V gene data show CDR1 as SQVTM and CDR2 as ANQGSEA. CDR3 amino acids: CSVARRSNTGELFF. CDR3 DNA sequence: TGCAGCGTTGCTCGACGGTCGAACACCGGGGAGCTGTTTTTT.

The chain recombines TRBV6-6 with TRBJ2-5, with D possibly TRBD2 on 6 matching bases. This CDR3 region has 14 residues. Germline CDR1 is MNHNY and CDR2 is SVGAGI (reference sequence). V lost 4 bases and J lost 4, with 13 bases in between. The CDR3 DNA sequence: TGTGCCAGCAGTTCGGCAGGGAGGACAGAGACCCAGTACTTC. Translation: CASSSAGRTETQYF.

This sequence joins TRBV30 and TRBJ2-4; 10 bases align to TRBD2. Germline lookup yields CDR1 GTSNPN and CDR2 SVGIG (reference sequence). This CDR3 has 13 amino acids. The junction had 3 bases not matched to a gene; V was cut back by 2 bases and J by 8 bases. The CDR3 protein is CAWSLAGVDIQYF. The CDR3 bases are TGTGCCTGGAGTCTAGCGGGAGTTGACATTCAGTACTTC.